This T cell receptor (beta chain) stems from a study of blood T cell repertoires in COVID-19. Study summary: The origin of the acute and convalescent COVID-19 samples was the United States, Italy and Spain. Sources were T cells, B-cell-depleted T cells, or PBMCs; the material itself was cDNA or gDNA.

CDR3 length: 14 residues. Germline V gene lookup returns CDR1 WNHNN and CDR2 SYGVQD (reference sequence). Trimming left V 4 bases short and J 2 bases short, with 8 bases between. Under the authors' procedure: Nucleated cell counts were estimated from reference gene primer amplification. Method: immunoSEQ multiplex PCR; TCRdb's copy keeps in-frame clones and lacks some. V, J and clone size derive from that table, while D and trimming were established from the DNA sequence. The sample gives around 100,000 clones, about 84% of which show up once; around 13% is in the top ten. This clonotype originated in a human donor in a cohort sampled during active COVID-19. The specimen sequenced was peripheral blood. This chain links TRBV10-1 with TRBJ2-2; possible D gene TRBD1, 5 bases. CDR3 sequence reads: CASSGQINTGELFF. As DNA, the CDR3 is TGCGCCAGCAGTGGACAGATTAACACCGGGGAGCTGTTTTTT.